This T cell receptor beta chain was documented in a study of early T cells in non-severe SARS-CoV-2 infection. TCRdb itself ran the 5' RACE reads through MiXCR, one entry per CDR3 protein. The data show fewer than 90,000 distinct CDR3 sequences, around 15% seen once. The length of the CDR3 is 12 residues. The V end lost 4 bases, the J end lost 8 bases, and 11 bases lay between the germline ends. In germline, CDR1 is ENHRY, CDR2 SYGVKD. The chain uses TRBV10-3 and TRBJ1-2; the D gene is possibly TRBD1 (5 bases). The sample was whole blood. The receptor was derived from an adult who was a healthcare worker with PCR-confirmed SARS-CoV-2 infection or an uninfected control (not recorded which). CDR3 protein: CAISAQGRGYTF. As DNA, the CDR3 is TGTGCCATCAGTGCTCAGGGCAGGGGCTACACCTTC.